Each of the 9 T cell receptor beta chains below was sequenced from the same sample in a study of shared clonotypes between healthy human individuals. Repertoires were generated with immunoSEQ multiplex PCR, while TCRdb's copy carries only in-frame clones and drops some. The table includes under 650,000 clones, 95% to 97% detected once. Specimen: naive CD4+ T cells sorted from blood. Subset: CD45RA+ positively selected. The source is a woman aged 25 to 39 in good health.

The rearrangement links TRBV7-9 to TRBJ2-1; D call uncertain. From germline, CDR1 is SEHNR and CDR2 FQNEAQ (reference sequence). V lost 3 bases and J lost 6, with 12 bases in between. This CDR3 is 14 amino acids long. The CDR3 region has the DNA TGTGCCAGCAGCTTCGCAGGAGTAGGCAATGAGCAGTTCTTC. It yields the protein CASSFAGVGNEQFF.

The J gene is TRBJ2-1, the V gene TRBV10-1; the D gene is possibly TRBD2 (5 bases). V was clipped by 6 bases and J by 0 bases, with 9 bases between them. The V gene's germline CDR1 is WNHNN and CDR2 SYGVQD (reference sequence). There are 14 residues in the CDR3. The CDR3 reads CASSIGSSYNEQFF. The DNA for the CDR3 is TGCGCCAGCAGCATAGGGAGCTCCTACAATGAGCAGTTCTTC.

This chain connects TRBV27 to TRBJ1-5; no definite D call. CDR1 and CDR2 from the germline V gene are MNHEY and SMNVEV (reference sequence). The CDR3 totals 11 residues. Trimming took 8 bases from V and 11 from J, leaving 13 bases between them. For the CDR3, the DNA is TGTGCCAGCGGAACCTATTCGACCCAGCATTTT. Translation: CASGTYSTQHF.

V is TRBV5-1 and J is TRBJ2-1, with 7 positions matching TRBD1. Germline CDR1 SGHRS, CDR2 YFSETQ. V trimming: 4 bases; J trimming: 0 bases; junction bases outside the gene matches: 10. This CDR3 spans 17 amino acids. The CDR3: CASSLPTGALSYNEQFF. DNA of the CDR3: TGCGCCAGCAGCCTTCCAACAGGGGCCCTCTCCTACAATGAGCAGTTCTTC.

This sequence joins TRBV4-2 and TRBJ2-5; D is ambiguous. The tail of the sequence fits TRBJ2-7 better, so the J call may be wrong. The germline V gene has CDR1 LGHNA and CDR2 YNFKEQ. The CDR3 is 17 amino acids. The CDR3 protein is CASSHLSGALGSAEQYF. The CDR3 nucleotides are TGTGCCAGCAGCCACCTTTCGGGCGCCCTCGGGTCTGCCGAGCAGTACTTC.

V and J are TRBV28 and TRBJ1-5; D gene unclear. CDR3 length equals 11 residues. Per germline, CDR1 MDHEN and CDR2 SYDVKM. Trimming left V 4 bases short and J 6 bases short, with 4 bases between. This CDR3 is CASSWGQPQHF. The DNA of the CDR3 is TGTGCCAGCAGTTGGGGTCAGCCCCAGCATTTT. Full variable domain (outside the CDR3, taken from reference TRBV28 and TRBJ1-5): DVKVTQSSRYLVKRTGEKVFLECVQDMDHENMFWYRQDPGLGLRLIYFSYDVKMKEKGDIPEGYSVSREKKERFSLILESASTNQTSMYLCASSWGQPQHFGDGTRLSIL.

The V gene is TRBV10-3, the J gene TRBJ2-2, with TRBD2 matching over 13 bases. The germline CDR1 and CDR2 sequences are ENHRY and SYGVKD. The junction had 6 bases not matched to a gene; V was cut back by 10 bases and J by 7 bases. The CDR3 extends over 14 amino acids. The CDR3 coding sequence is TGTGCCAGCCTGGGACTAGCGGGAATCGGGGAGCTGTTTTTT. As protein: CASLGLAGIGELFF.

The chain links TRBV4-2 to TRBJ2-7, with D perhaps matching TRBD2 (5 bases). V lost 5 bases, J lost 12 bases, and 23 bases lay in between. CDR1 and CDR2 (germline): LGHNA, YNFKEQ. CDR3 length: 14 amino acids. The CDR3 sequence: CASSLRTARNPMYF. Here the CDR3 DNA reads TGTGCCAGCAGCTTGCGGACTGCGAGGAATCCTATGTACTTC.

The rearrangement uses TRBV14 and TRBJ2-1; D uncertain. V dropped 1 base and J dropped 7 bases, with 11 bases sitting between them. The CDR3 is made up of 14 amino acids. Germline CDR1 is SGHDN and CDR2 is FVKESK. CDR3 bases: TGTGCCAGCAGCCAAGGGAGAATCGGGAATGAGCAGTTCTTC. Protein product: CASSQGRIGNEQFF.